What follows are 5 T cell receptor beta chains derived from one specimen sequenced in a study of OX40 agonist ivuxolimab in advanced cancers. Clones were read by immunoSEQ multiplex PCR, and TCRdb kept only the in-frame ones, dropping some. The profile shows approximately 50,000 clones, roughly three quarters of them singletons. The sample consisted of CD4+ or CD8+ T cells sorted from blood, taken in a trial of the OX40 agonist ivuxolimab. These receptors were collected from an adult with an advanced solid tumor such as melanoma, head and neck, liver or kidney cancer.

This clone showed up just once. The rearrangement uses TRBV29-1 and TRBJ2-1, with TRBD2 matching 14 bases. In germline, CDR1 is SQVTM, CDR2 ANQGSEA. The CDR3 extends over 18 amino acids. The V gene end was trimmed by 2 bases and the J gene end by 5 bases; junction bases not matched to a gene: 11. Here the CDR3 DNA reads TGCAGCGTTGAAAAAGGACTAGCGGGAGGAATAATTGACAATGAGCAGTTCTTC. This codes for CSVEKGLAGGIIDNEQFF.

The chain carries TRBV7-2 and TRBJ2-4, with D possibly matching TRBD2 (6 bases). This CDR3 contains 14 residues. Looked up from germline, CDR1 is SGHTA and CDR2 is FQGNSA. Trimming shortened V by 4 bases and J by 9 bases, and 16 bases separated the two germline ends. The CDR3: CASSSPDLGGIQYF. The CDR3, as DNA: TGTGCCAGCAGCTCCCCGGACTTGGGGGGCATTCAGTACTTC.

The chain recombines TRBV6-5 with TRBJ1-1; no reliable D call. CDR1 is MNHEY, CDR2 SVGAGI, per germline. Deletions cut 2 bases from V and 1 base from J, with 8 bases between. This CDR3 has 14 residues. The CDR3 bases are TGTGCCAGCAGTTACCGACGGGAGAACACTGAAGCTTTCTTT. This sequence encodes CASSYRRENTEAFF.

This clone was picked up many times. V and J are TRBV9 and TRBJ1-1, with 7 bases identical to TRBD1. Per germline, CDR1 SGDLS and CDR2 YYNGEE. V gave up 4 bases and J gave up 3 bases; unmatched junction bases: 9. This CDR3 has 15 amino acids. CDR3 coding DNA: TGTGCCAGCAGCCCCAATCCCAGGGGGGACACTGAAGCTTTCTTT. It is translated as CASSPNPRGDTEAFF. Variable domain in full (rest from reference TRBV9 and TRBJ1-1): DSGVTQTPKHLITATGQRVTLRCSPRSGDLSVYWYQQSLDQGLQFLIQYYNGEERAKGNILERFSAQQFPDLHSELNLSSLELGDSALYFCASSPNPRGDTEAFFGQGTRLTVV.

The chain carries TRBV19 and TRBJ1-5; D perhaps matches TRBD1 (5 bases). This CDR3 spans 19 amino acids. V was cut by 9 bases and J by 0 bases, with 27 bases left in between. Germline assignment: CDR1 LNHDA and CDR2 SQIVND (reference sequence). The CDR3 spells CASTSFGTAVPYSNQPQHF. The CDR3 DNA follows: TGTGCCAGCACATCTTTCGGGACGGCCGTTCCGTATAGCAATCAGCCCCAGCATTTT.